The clone carrying this T cell receptor beta chain was seen just once. The J segment lost 7 bases and the V segment lost 2 bases, leaving 8 bases of the junction unmatched. From germline, CDR1 is SGHDN and CDR2 FVKESK. This CDR3 comprises 16 residues. The data belong to a study of shared clonotypes between healthy human individuals. Sequencing was performed with immunoSEQ multiplex PCR; in TCRdb, only in-frame clones are kept and a portion is missing. This sample carries about 2.4 million clones, more than 85% of them seen once, and the ten largest clones take about 0.38%. The sample taken for sequencing was naive CD4+ T cells from PBMCs. Indicated subset: CD45RA+ positively selected. The sequence was obtained from a young man in good health. Some clones in this sample may be carry-over from other donors' samples. This chain joins TRBV14 and TRBJ2-2; 9 bases fit TRBD1. DNA for the CDR3: TGTGCCAGCAGCCAAAGGGACAGGGTCCGAGACGGGGAGCTGTTTTTT. Protein: CASSQRDRVRDGELFF.